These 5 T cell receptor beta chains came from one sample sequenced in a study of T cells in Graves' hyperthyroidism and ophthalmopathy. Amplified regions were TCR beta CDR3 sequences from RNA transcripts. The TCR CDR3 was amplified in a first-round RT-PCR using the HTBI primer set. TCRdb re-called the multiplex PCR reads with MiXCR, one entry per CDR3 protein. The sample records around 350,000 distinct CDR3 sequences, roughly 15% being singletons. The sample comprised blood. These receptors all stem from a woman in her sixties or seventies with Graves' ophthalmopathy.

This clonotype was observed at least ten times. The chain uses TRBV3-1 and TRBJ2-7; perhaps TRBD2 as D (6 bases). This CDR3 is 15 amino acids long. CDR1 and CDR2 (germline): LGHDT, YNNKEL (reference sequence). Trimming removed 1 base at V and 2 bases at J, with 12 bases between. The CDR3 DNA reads TGTGCCAGCAGCCAAGTTGAAGGGACTCCCTACGAGCAGTACTTC. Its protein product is CASSQVEGTPYEQYF.

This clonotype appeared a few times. This CDR3 is CASSQEGGRAGETQYF. The CDR3 region has the DNA TGTGCCAGCAGCCAAGAGGGGGGGAGGGCCGGAGAGACCCAGTACTTC. The chain employs TRBV4-2 and TRBJ2-5; 7 bases agree with TRBD2. V was clipped by 0 bases and J by 4 bases; unmatched bases: 8. Germline V gene sequence: CDR1 LGHNA, CDR2 YNFKEQ. The length of the CDR3 is 16 residues.

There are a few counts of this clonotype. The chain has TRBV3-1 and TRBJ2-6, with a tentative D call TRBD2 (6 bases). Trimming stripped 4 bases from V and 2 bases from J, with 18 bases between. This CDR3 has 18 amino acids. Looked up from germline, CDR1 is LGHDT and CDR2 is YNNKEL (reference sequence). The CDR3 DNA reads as TGTGCCAGCAGCCCAAGGGACCCGGGACTCCCTGGGGCCAACGTCCTGACTTTC. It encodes CASSPRDPGLPGANVLTF.

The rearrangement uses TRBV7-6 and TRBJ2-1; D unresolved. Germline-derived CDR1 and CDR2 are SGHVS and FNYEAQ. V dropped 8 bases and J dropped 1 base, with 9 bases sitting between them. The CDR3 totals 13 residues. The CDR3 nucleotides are TGTGCCAGCGCCATAGGGTCCTACAATGAGCAGTTCTTC. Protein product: CASAIGSYNEQFF.

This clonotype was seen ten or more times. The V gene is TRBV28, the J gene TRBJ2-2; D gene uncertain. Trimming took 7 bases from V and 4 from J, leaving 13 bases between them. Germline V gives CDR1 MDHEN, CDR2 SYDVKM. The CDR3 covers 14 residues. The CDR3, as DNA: TGTGCCAGCACCCGAAACGACCCCACCGGGGAGCTGTTTTTT. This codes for CASTRNDPTGELFF.